The clone carrying this T cell receptor (beta chain) was seen a single time. The protocol was immunoSEQ multiplex PCR, while the TCRdb copy is restricted to in-frame clones and leaves out a portion. The table shows 65,000 to 80,000 clones, with 93% occurring only once. This entry belongs to a study of OX40 agonist ivuxolimab in advanced cancers. Study details: Dose-escalation patients were diagnosed with hepatocellular carcinoma, melanoma, renal cell cancer or head and neck cancer. Males comprised over 80% of the group, whose mean age was approximately 60 years (range roughly 20 to 90). Previous treatment with anti-PD-1, anti-PD-L1 or anti-CTLA-4 therapy was allowed; more than 35% had received some.

Blood got drawn at baseline, again on cycle 4 day 1, and then on cycle 7 day 1. Germline V gene lookup returns CDR1 MNHNY and CDR2 SVGAGI (reference sequence). V was trimmed by 2 bases and J by 2 bases, leaving 1 base between them. The CDR3 runs to 11 residues. The specimen was CD4+ or CD8+ T cells sorted from blood, collected in a trial of the OX40 agonist ivuxolimab. The genes are TRBV6-6 and TRBJ2-7; D gene ambiguous. This sequence originates from an adult with an advanced solid tumor such as melanoma, head and neck, liver or kidney cancer. CDR3 nucleotides: TGTGCCAGCAGTTACGCCTACGAGCAGTACTTC. The encoded protein is CASSYAYEQYF.